This T cell receptor (beta chain) originates from a study of beta chain features in type 1 diabetes. The wider study: Patient and healthy donor groups were alike in age, gender and cell yields.

Germline CDR1 reads LNHNV; CDR2 reads YYDKDF (reference sequence). The CDR3 runs to 13 residues. V was shortened by 4 bases and J by 1 base, with 5 bases between the two germline ends. Whole-study findings and limits: When cDNA is sequenced, cells with high TCR expression could be over-represented. Type 1 diabetes patients showed a moderate but significant shortening of TCRB CDR3s in all four CD4+ subsets.

cDNA synthesis used the whole RNA isolate, giving expressed TCRB sequences. Libraries were prepared by immunoSEQ multiplex PCR; TCRdb keeps only in-frame clonotypes and omits some of them. The sample yields hundreds of thousands of clones, roughly an eighth seen once. This clone occurred a few times. Its target is unknown. This receptor was taken from a man between 18 and 35 years old with type 1 diabetes. The chain uses TRBV15 and TRBJ2-4; D uncertain. The source material was naive CD4+ T cells from blood. DNA for the CDR3: TGTGCCACCAGCACCGGGGCCAAAAACATTCAGTACTTC. Amino acid sequence: CATSTGAKNIQYF.